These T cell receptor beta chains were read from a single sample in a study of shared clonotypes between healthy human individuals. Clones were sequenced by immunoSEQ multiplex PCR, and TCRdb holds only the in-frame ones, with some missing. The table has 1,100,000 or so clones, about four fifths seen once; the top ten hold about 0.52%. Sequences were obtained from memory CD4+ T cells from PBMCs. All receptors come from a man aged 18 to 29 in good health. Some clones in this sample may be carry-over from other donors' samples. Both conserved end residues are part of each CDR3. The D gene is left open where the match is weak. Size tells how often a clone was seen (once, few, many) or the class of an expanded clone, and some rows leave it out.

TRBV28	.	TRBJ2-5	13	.	CATTVGGRETQYF	TGTGCCACCACGGTGGGGGGCCGTGAGACCCAGTACTTC
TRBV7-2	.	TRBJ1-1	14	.	CASSLVFGEEEAFF	TGTGCCAGCAGCTTAGTATTTGGGGAGGAGGAAGCTTTCTTT
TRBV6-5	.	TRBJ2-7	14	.	CASSTEGRGYEQYF	TGTGCCAGCAGTACCGAAGGGCGAGGGTACGAGCAGTACTTC
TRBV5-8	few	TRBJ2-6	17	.	CASSLRRESSGANVLTF	TGTGCCAGCAGCTTGCGCAGGGAGAGCTCTGGGGCCAACGTCCTGACTTTC
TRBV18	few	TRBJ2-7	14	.	CASSPSTGPYEQYF	TGTGCCAGCTCACCATCTACAGGGCCCTACGAGCAGTACTTC
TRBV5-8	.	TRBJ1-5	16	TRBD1	CASNLLGQAQGQPQHF	TGTGCCAGCAACCTACTCGGACAGGCCCAAGGGCAGCCCCAGCATTTT
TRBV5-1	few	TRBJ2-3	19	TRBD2	CASSLGPTTSGRSTDTQYF	TGCGCCAGCAGCTTAGGGCCCACGACTAGCGGGAGATCCACAGATACGCAGTATTTT
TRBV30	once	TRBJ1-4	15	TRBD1	CAWRPITGGFEKLFF	TGTGCCTGGAGGCCTATCACAGGGGGTTTTGAAAAACTGTTTTTT
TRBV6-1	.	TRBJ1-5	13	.	CASSEGQLQPQHF	TGTGCCAGCAGTGAAGGCCAGCTCCAGCCCCAGCATTTT
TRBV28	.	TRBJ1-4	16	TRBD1	CASSPYPTGEHEKLFF	TGTGCCAGCAGTCCTTACCCGACAGGGGAGCATGAAAAACTGTTTTTT
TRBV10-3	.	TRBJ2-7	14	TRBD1	CAIRGQGASYEQYF	TGTGCCATCCGTGGACAGGGGGCCTCCTACGAGCAGTACTTC
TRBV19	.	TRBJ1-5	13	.	CASRPDSNQPQHF	TGTGCCAGTAGACCCGATTCCAATCAGCCCCAGCATTTT
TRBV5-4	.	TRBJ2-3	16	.	CASSLGTLRGTDTQYF	TGTGCCAGCAGCTTGGGGACCTTGCGGGGCACAGATACGCAGTATTTT
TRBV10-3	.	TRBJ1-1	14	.	CAISETQSNTEAFF	TGTGCCATCAGTGAAACTCAGTCGAACACTGAAGCTTTCTTT
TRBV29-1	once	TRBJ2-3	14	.	CSVVFGQWTDTQYF	TGCAGCGTTGTATTTGGGCAGTGGACAGATACGCAGTATTTT
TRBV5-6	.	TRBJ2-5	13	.	CASSFGARETQYF	TGTGCCAGCAGCTTTGGCGCTCGAGAGACCCAGTACTTC
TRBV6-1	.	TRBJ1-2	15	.	CASNRDRLPNYGYTF	TGTGCCAGCAACCGAGACAGGCTCCCTAACTATGGCTACACCTTC
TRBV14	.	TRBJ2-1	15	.	CASSLAGGRYNEQFF	TGTGCCAGCAGCCTCGCAGGGGGGCGCTACAATGAGCAGTTCTTC
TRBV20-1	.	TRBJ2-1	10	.	CSADGNREFF	TGCAGTGCGGACGGAAACAGGGAGTTCTTC
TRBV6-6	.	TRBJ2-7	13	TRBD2	CASRPSGGPEQYF	TGTGCCAGCAGACCTAGCGGCGGGCCCGAGCAGTACTTC
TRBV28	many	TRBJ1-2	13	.	CASRGSLNYGYTF	TGTGCCAGCAGGGGCAGCCTTAACTATGGCTACACCTTC
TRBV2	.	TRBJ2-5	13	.	CASSRVSQETQYF	TGTGCCAGCAGTAGGGTCTCCCAAGAGACCCAGTACTTC
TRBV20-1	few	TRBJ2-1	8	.	CSAMDAFF	TGCAGTGCTATGGATGCGTTCTTC
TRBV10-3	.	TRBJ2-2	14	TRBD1	CAINQGANTGELFF	TGTGCCATCAACCAGGGGGCGAACACCGGGGAGCTGTTTTTT
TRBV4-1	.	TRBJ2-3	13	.	CASSQAGADTQYF	TGCGCCAGCAGCCAAGCGGGAGCAGATACGCAGTATTTT
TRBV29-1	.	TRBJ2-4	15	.	CSVGGTSLAKNIQYF	TGCAGCGTTGGTGGGACATCGCTAGCCAAAAACATTCAGTACTTC
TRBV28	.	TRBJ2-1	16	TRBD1	CASSLIGQGSYNEQFF	TGTGCCAGCAGTTTAATCGGACAGGGGTCCTACAATGAGCAGTTCTTC
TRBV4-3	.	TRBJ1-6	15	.	CASSPLADYNSPLHF	TGCGCCAGCAGCCCTCTGGCGGATTATAATTCACCCCTCCACTTT
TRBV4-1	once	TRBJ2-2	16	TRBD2	CASSLAGGPDTGELFF	TGCGCCAGCAGCCTAGCGGGAGGGCCGGACACCGGGGAGCTGTTTTTT
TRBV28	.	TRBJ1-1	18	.	CASSLPTSTRGAVTEAFF	TGTGCCAGCAGTTTACCTACCTCCACTAGGGGCGCGGTCACTGAAGCTTTCTTT
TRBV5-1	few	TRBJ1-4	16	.	CASSLQGTDVNEKLFF	TGCGCCAGCAGCTTGCAAGGGACGGACGTTAATGAAAAACTGTTTTTT
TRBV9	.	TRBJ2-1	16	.	CASSVRGLANDDEQFF	TGTGCCAGCAGCGTAAGAGGTCTAGCGAACGATGATGAGCAGTTCTTC
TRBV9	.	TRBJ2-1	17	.	CASSVGGSLGPDNEQFF	TGTGCCAGCAGCGTAGGGGGCTCCCTGGGACCCGACAATGAGCAGTTCTTC
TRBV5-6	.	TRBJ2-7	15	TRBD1	CASSLTGTGAYEQYF	TGTGCCAGCAGCTTAACCGGGACAGGGGCCTACGAGCAGTACTTC
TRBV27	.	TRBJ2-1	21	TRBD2	CASSLVLSGRRVLSSYNEQFF	TGTGCCAGCAGTCTCGTACTTAGCGGGAGAAGGGTCCTTAGCTCCTACAATGAGCAGTTCTTC
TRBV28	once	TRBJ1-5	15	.	CASSLGGQGNQPQHF	TGTGCCAGCAGTTTAGGCGGTCAGGGGAATCAGCCCCAGCATTTT
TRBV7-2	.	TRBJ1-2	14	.	CASSSRTDNYGYTF	TGTGCCAGCAGCTCCCGGACAGATAACTATGGCTACACCTTC
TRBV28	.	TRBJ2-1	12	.	CASREQTSQQFF	TGTGCCAGCAGGGAACAGACTTCTCAGCAGTTCTTC
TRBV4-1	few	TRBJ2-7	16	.	CASSRDIRGVCYEQYF	TGCGCCAGCAGCCGAGATATCAGGGGAGTCTGTTACGAGCAGTACTTC
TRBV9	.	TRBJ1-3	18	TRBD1	CASSNPPGQGNSGNTIYF	TGTGCCAGCAGTAACCCTCCGGGACAGGGTAATTCAGGAAACACCATATATTTT
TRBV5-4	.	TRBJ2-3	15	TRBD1	CASSPGGAGSDTQYF	TGTGCCAGCAGCCCAGGGGGCGCAGGATCAGATACGCAGTATTTT
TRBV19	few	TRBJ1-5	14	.	CASKIGSSNQPQHF	TGTGCCAGTAAGATCGGGAGTAGCAATCAGCCCCAGCATTTT
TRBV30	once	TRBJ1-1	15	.	CAWSPGGVMKTEAFF	TGTGCCTGGAGTCCCGGGGGGGTCATGAAGACTGAAGCTTTCTTT
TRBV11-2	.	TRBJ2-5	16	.	CASSRWTANLGETQYF	TGTGCCAGCAGCCGATGGACAGCCAACTTGGGAGAGACCCAGTACTTC
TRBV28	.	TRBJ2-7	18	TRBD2	CASSLSPLKRGSSYEQYF	TGTGCCAGCAGTTTATCCCCACTCAAGCGGGGTAGCTCCTACGAGCAGTACTTC
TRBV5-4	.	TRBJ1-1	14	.	CASSQQGMNTEAFF	TGTGCCAGCAGCCAACAGGGCATGAACACTGAAGCTTTCTTT
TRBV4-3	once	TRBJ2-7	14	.	CASSHHGKDYEQYF	TGCGCCAGCAGCCACCACGGGAAGGACTACGAGCAGTACTTC
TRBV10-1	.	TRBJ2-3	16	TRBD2	CASSARTSGLSDTQYF	TGCGCCAGCAGTGCTCGGACTAGCGGGTTATCGGATACGCAGTATTTT
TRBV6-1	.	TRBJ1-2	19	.	CASSAPLGREGRLGYGYTF	TGTGCCAGCAGTGCCCCCTTGGGAAGGGAGGGGCGTCTGGGCTATGGCTACACCTTC